The present entry profiles one T cell receptor beta chain with its context. The antigen it recognizes is unknown. The sample holds no much larger clone one base away, and base qualities are not on file. These data are taken from a study of early T cells in non-severe SARS-CoV-2 infection (dated by TCRdb to the early 2020s). Describing the broader study: Because TCR sequencing relied on bulk RNA taken from unsorted whole blood, pairing of alpha and beta chains was not possible.

Relative to germline, V is 6 bases shorter and J is 2 bases shorter, with 10 bases between their ends. There are 13 amino acids in the CDR3, from cysteine to phenylalanine inclusive. Only the CDR3 part of the read is kept: 39 bases, read in frame from the first base. The CDR1 and CDR2 encoded by the germline V gene (reference sequence) are LGHDT and YNNKEL. A case-control design nested within a healthcare worker cohort in London, UK, was used, with weekly nasopharyngeal swab PCR tests and blood sampling performed. Healthcare workers were enrolled in the week of the UK lockdown, from 23 to 31 March 2020, and were followed every week for up to roughly 15 weeks. Libraries were made using 5' RACE. The run used a NextSeq 500. Unique molecular identifiers were attached to individual cDNA molecules in the TCR library protocol so that sequencing error and PCR bias could be corrected. TCR alpha and beta chains were both sequenced, and the abundances of alpha and beta sequences in each sample were closely correlated with each other. Under the source paper's analysis protocol: V gene, J gene and CDR3 annotation of TCR sequences was performed with Decombinator V4. TCRs were defined as expanded if a significant change between any two time points was detected under a Poisson model with p below 0.0001. TCR abundances were normalised to the total number of TCRs sequenced in each sample and reported as counts per million. MAIT TCRs were defined by TRAV1-2 paired with TRAJ12, TRAJ20 or TRAJ33, and iNKT TCRs by TRAV10 paired with TRAJ18. VDJdb, accessed on 1 November 2021, was searched for TCRs annotated for CMV, EBV and SARS-CoV-2, and TCRs annotated for more than one antigen were excluded. TCRdb cleaned the public reads at Q25 with fastp, built clones with MiXCR and kept in-frame beta chains. All rows with the same CDR3 protein become a single entry with the most common DNA and genes. TCRdb's processing, not the study's, gives the V and J calls here. Here the sample has about 70,000 distinct CDR3 sequences; about 11% occur a single time. The top ten hold around 5% of the sample.

General conclusions and limits of the study: Matching against VDJdb was skewed toward anti-spike CD8 responses, likely underestimated virus-specific expansions, and missed private and CD4 specificities.

The sequence is built from TRBV3-1 and TRBJ2-5, with the D gene too uncertain to name. This TCR came from an adult who was a healthcare worker with PCR-confirmed SARS-CoV-2 infection or an uninfected control (not recorded which). The sample consisted of whole blood. The sequenced DNA: TGTGCCAGCAGGTTAGCCACTCAAGAGACCCAGTACTTC. Translated, this gives CASRLATQETQYF.